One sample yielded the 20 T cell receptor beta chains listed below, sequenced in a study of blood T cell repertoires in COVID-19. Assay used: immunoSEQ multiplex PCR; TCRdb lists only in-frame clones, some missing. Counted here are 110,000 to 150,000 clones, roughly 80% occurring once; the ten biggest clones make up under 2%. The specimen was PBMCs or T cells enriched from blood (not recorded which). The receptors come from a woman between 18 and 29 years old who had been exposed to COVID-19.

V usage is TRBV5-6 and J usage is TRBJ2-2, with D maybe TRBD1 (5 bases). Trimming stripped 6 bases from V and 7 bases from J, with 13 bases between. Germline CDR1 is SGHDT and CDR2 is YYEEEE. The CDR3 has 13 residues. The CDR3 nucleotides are TGTGCCAGCACTTTAGGGGTGGACGGGGAGCTGTTTTTT. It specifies CASTLGVDGELFF.

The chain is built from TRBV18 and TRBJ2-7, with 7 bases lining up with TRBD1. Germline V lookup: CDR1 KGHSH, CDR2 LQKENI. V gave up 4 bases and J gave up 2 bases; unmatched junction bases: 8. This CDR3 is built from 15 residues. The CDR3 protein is CASSQGQPQTYEQYF. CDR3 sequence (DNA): TGTGCCAGCTCACAGGGACAGCCCCAGACCTACGAGCAGTACTTC.

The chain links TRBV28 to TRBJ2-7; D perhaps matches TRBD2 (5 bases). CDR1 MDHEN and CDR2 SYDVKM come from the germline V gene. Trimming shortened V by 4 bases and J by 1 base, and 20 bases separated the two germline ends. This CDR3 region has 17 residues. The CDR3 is CASSSASARAYSYEQYF. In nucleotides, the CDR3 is TGTGCCAGCAGTTCCGCTTCGGCGCGGGCGTATTCCTACGAGCAGTACTTC.

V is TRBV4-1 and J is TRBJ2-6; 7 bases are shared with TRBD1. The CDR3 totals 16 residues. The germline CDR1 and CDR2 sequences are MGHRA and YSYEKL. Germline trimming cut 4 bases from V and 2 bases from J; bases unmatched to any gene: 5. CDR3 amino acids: CASSPMTGPGANVLTF. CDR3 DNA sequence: TGCGCCAGCAGCCCTATGACAGGGCCTGGGGCCAACGTCCTGACTTTC.

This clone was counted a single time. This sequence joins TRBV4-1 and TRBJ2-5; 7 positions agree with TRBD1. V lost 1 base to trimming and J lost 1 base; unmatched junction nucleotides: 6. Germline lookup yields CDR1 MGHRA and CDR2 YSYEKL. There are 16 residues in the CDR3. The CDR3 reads CASSQGQGIRQETQYF. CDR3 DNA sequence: TGCGCCAGCAGCCAAGGACAGGGAATTCGCCAAGAGACCCAGTACTTC.

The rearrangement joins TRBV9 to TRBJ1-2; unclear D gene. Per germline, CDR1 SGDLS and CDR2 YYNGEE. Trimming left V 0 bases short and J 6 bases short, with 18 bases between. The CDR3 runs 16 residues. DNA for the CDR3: TGTGCCAGCAGCGTAGGGCCCCGAGAGCCTGGGCATGGCTACACCTTC. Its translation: CASSVGPREPGHGYTF. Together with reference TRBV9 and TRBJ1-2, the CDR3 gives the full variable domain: DSGVTQTPKHLITATGQRVTLRCSPRSGDLSVYWYQQSLDQGLQFLIQYYNGEERAKGNILERFSAQQFPDLHSELNLSSLELGDSALYFCASSVGPREPGHGYTFGSGTRLTVV.

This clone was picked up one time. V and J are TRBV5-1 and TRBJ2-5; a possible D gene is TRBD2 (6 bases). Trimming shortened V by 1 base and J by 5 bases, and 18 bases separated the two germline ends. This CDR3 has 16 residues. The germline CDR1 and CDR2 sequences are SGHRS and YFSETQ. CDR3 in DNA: TGCGCCAGCAGCTTGAGACAAGCGACTGGGGGGGAGACCCAGTACTTC. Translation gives CASSLRQATGGETQYF. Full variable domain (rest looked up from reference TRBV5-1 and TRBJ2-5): KAGVTQTPRYLIKTRGQQVTLSCSPISGHRSVSWYQQTPGQGLQFLFEYFSETQRNKGNFPGRFSGRQFSNSRSEMNVSTLELGDSALYLCASSLRQATGGETQYFGPGTRLLVL.

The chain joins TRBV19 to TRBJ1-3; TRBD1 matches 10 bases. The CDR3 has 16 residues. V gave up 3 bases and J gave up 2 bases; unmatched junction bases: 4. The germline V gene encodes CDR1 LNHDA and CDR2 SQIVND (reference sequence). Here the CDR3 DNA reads TGTGCCAGTAGTATCTCGGGGACAGGGGCTGGAAACACCATATATTTT. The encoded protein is CASSISGTGAGNTIYF.

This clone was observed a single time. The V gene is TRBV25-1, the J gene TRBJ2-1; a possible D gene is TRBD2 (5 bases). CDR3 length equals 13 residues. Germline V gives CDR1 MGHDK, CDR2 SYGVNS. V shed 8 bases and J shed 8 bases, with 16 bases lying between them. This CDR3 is CASLMGGSDEQFF. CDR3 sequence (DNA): TGTGCCAGCCTGATGGGTGGGAGCGATGAGCAGTTCTTC. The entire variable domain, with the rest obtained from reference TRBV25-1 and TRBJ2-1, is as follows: EADIYQTPRYLVIGTGKKITLECSQTMGHDKMYWYQQDPGMELHLIHYSYGVNSTEKGDLSSESTVSRIRTEHFPLTLESARPSHTSQYLCASLMGGSDEQFFGPGTRLTVL.

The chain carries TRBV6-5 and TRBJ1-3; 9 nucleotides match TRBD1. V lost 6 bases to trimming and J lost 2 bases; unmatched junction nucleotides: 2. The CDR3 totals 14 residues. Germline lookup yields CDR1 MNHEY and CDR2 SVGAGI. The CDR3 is CASRRQGAGNTIYF. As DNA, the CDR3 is TGTGCCAGCAGGCGACAGGGGGCTGGAAACACCATATATTTT.

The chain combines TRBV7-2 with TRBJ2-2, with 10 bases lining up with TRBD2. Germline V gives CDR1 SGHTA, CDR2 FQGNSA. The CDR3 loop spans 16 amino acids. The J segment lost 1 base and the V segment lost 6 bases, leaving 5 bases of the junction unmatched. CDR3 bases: TGTGCCAGCAGTCGTAGACTAGCGGGGAACACCGGGGAGCTGTTTTTT. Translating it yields CASSRRLAGNTGELFF.

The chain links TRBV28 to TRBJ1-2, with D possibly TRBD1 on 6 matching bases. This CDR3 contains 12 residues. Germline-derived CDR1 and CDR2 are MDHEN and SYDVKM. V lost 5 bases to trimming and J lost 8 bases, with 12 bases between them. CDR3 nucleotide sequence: TGTGCCAGCAGTCAATACAGGGACGGCTACACCTTC. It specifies CASSQYRDGYTF.

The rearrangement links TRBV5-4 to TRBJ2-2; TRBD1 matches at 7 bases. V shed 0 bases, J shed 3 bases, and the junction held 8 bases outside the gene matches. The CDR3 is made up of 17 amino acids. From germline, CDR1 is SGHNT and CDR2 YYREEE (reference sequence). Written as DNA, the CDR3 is TGTGCCAGCAGCTTGGCCCCTTCCCAGGGGGACACCGGGGAGCTGTTTTTT. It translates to CASSLAPSQGDTGELFF.

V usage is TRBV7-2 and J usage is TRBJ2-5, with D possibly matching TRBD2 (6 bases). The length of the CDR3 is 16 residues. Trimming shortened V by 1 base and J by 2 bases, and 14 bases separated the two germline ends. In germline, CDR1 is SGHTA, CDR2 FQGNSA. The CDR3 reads CASSLGVRGRQETQYF. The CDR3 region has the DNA TGTGCCAGCAGCTTAGGGGTGCGGGGCCGTCAAGAGACCCAGTACTTC.

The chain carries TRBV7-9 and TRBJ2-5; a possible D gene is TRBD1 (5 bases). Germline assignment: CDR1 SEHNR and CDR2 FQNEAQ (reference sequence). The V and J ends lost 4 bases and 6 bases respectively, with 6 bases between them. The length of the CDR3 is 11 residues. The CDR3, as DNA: TGTGCCAGCAGCTCAGGGAAGACCCAGTACTTC. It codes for CASSSGKTQYF.

CDR3 region: CASSLGEISGANVLTF. CDR3 nucleotides: TGCGCCAGCAGCTTGGGGGAGATCTCTGGGGCCAACGTCCTGACTTTC. The V and J genes are TRBV5-1 and TRBJ2-6; tentative D call: TRBD2 (5 bases). The CDR3 runs to 16 residues. Germline-derived CDR1 and CDR2 are SGHRS and YFSETQ. V shed 0 bases and J shed 0 bases, with 7 bases lying between them.

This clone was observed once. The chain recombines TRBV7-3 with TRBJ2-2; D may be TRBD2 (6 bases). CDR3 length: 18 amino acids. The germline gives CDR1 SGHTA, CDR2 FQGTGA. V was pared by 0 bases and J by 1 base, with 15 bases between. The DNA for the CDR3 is TGTGCCAGCAGCTTAACGTCGGTGGCGGGGCTGAACACCGGGGAGCTGTTTTTT. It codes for CASSLTSVAGLNTGELFF.

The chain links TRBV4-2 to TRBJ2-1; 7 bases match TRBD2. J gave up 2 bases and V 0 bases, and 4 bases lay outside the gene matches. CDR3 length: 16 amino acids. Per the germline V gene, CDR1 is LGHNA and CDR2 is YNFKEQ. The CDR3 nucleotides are TGTGCCAGCAGCCAAGATTCGAGCGGGGCCTACAATGAGCAGTTCTTC. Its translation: CASSQDSSGAYNEQFF.

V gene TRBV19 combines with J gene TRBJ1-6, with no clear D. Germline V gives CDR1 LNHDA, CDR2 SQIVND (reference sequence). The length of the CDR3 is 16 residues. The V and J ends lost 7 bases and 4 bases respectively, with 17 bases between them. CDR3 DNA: TGTGCCAGTACCTCGGAGGGCGTAGGGTATAATTCACCCCTCCACTTT. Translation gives CASTSEGVGYNSPLHF.

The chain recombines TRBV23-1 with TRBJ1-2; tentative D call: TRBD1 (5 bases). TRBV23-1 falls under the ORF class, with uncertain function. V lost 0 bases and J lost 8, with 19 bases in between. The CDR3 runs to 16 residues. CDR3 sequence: CASSQSVQGWLEGYTF. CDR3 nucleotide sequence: TGCGCCAGCAGTCAATCGGTCCAGGGTTGGTTAGAGGGCTACACCTTC.